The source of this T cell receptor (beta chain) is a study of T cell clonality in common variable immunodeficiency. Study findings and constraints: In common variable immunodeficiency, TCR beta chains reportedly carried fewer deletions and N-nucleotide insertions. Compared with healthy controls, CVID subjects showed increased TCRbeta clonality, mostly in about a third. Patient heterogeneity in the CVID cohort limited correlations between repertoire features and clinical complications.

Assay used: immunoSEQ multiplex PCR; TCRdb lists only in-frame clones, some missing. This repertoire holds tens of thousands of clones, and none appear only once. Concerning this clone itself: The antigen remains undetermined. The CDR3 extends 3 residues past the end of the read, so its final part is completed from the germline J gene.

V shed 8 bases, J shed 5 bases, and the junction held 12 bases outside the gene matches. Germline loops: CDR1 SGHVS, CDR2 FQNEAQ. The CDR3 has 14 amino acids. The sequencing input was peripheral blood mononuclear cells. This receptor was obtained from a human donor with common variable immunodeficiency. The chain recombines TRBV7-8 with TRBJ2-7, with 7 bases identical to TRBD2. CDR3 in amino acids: CASSFGGAGDEQYF. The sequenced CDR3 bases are TGTGCCAGCTCCTTCGGAGGTGCGGGGGACGAG.